Following are 32 T cell receptor beta chains from one sample sequenced in a study of cytomegalovirus exposure and HLA in healthy donors. Researchers ran the PCR with 60 Vbeta and 13 Jbeta primers. The protocol was immunoSEQ multiplex PCR, while the TCRdb copy is restricted to in-frame clones and leaves out a portion. The top ten clones hold around 2% of a sample with about 140,000 clones, 75% to 80% of them seen once. The sample was PBMCs. Every receptor here comes from a young man in good health and CMV-seronegative.

The chain uses TRBV7-9 and TRBJ1-1; 7 bases align to TRBD1. Germline V gene data show CDR1 as SEHNR and CDR2 as FQNEAQ (reference sequence). CDR3 size: 15 residues. Trimming took 1 base from V and 4 from J; bases not matched to a gene: 6. CDR3 nucleotide sequence: TGTGCCAGCAGCTTAGGCAGGACAGGAGGCACTGAAGCTTTCTTT. Protein product: CASSLGRTGGTEAFF.

The CDR3 is CASSLEPAGYGYTF. CDR3 nucleotide sequence: TGCGCCAGCAGCTTGGAGCCCGCGGGATATGGCTACACCTTC. V gene TRBV5-1 combines with J gene TRBJ1-2; D unclear. Germline lookup yields CDR1 SGHRS and CDR2 YFSETQ. Trimming stripped 0 bases from V and 5 bases from J, with 11 bases between. The CDR3 is 14 amino acids. Supplemented by reference TRBV5-1 and TRBJ1-2, the full variable domain reads KAGVTQTPRYLIKTRGQQVTLSCSPISGHRSVSWYQQTPGQGLQFLFEYFSETQRNKGNFPGRFSGRQFSNSRSEMNVSTLELGDSALYLCASSLEPAGYGYTFGSGTRLTVV.

V is TRBV11-2 and J is TRBJ1-1, with TRBD1 matching over 8 bases. Germline CDR1 SGHAT, CDR2 FQNNGV. This CDR3 comprises 17 residues. Germline trimming cut 3 bases from V and 1 base from J; bases unmatched to any gene: 10. CDR3 protein: CASSFSPLDRANTEAFF. As DNA, the CDR3 is TGTGCCAGCAGCTTTAGCCCCTTGGACAGGGCGAACACTGAAGCTTTCTTT.

This clone was found once. The DNA of the CDR3 is TGTGCCAGCAGCTCGGGGGTAAACACAGATACGCAGTATTTT. Translating gives CASSSGVNTDTQYF. The chain carries TRBV9 and TRBJ2-3; D is perhaps TRBD2 (6 bases). This CDR3 is 14 amino acids long. V was clipped by 4 bases and J by 2 bases, with 11 bases between them. The germline V gene encodes CDR1 SGDLS and CDR2 YYNGEE.

The chain couples TRBV4-1 to TRBJ2-1, with 8 bases matching TRBD2. Unmatched junction bases numbered 12, after V lost 1 base and J lost 10 bases. The CDR3 covers 16 residues. Germline-derived CDR1 and CDR2 are MGHRA and YSYEKL. The CDR3 bases are TGCGCCAGCAGCCAAGGGTGGGTTAGCGGGGTACAGGAGCAGTTCTTC. This gives the protein CASSQGWVSGVQEQFF.

The rearrangement joins TRBV4-1 to TRBJ2-5; 9 nucleotides agree with TRBD2. CDR3 length equals 15 residues. J lost 8 bases, V lost 1 base, and 8 bases had no gene match. Per the germline V gene, CDR1 is MGHRA and CDR2 is YSYEKL. The CDR3, as DNA: TGCGCCAGCAGCCAAGGGGATAGCGGGAGTGCAACCCAGTACTTC. Protein: CASSQGDSGSATQYF.

The gene calls are TRBV6-4 and TRBJ2-7; TRBD2 aligns across 11 bases. The CDR3 has 15 amino acids. V lost 3 bases, J lost 7 bases, and 8 bases stayed unmatched. Looked up from germline, CDR1 is MRHNA and CDR2 is SNTAGT. The CDR3 coding sequence is TGTGCCAGCAGTGAACTAGCGGGAGCGGTAAGGGAGCAGTACTTC. This encodes CASSELAGAVREQYF.

In this sample, this clone turned up a few times. This chain connects TRBV5-1 to TRBJ1-5; 8 bases are shared with TRBD1. V trimming: 1 base; J trimming: 4 bases; junction bases outside the gene matches: 10. CDR1 and CDR2 (germline): SGHRS, YFSETQ. This CDR3 spans 17 amino acids. CDR3 DNA: TGCGCCAGCAGCTTGATTTTCAGGGGGCTGTGGAATCAGCCCCAGCATTTT. It is translated as CASSLIFRGLWNQPQHF.

J is TRBJ2-2 and V is TRBV25-1; the match to TRBD2 covers 7 bases. V lost 2 bases to trimming and J lost 6 bases; unmatched junction nucleotides: 6. Germline CDR1 MGHDK, CDR2 SYGVNS. The CDR3 consists of 15 residues. The CDR3 nucleotides are TGTGCCAGCAGTGAACTGGCGGGAGAGGCCGGGGAGCTGTTTTTT. The encoded protein is CASSELAGEAGELFF.

The genes are TRBV5-1 and TRBJ2-4; D not resolved. This CDR3 has 17 residues. In germline, CDR1 is SGHRS, CDR2 YFSETQ. Trimming took 0 bases from V and 5 from J, leaving 18 bases between them. The CDR3 coding sequence is TGCGCCAGCAGCTTGGCCGGCGGCCACGACCGGCAAAACATTCAGTACTTC. Its protein is CASSLAGGHDRQNIQYF.

This clone was seen only a few times. This sequence joins TRBV2 and TRBJ2-7; 7 bases map to TRBD1. Germline-derived CDR1 and CDR2 are SNHLY and FYNNEI. V lost 8 bases, J lost 0 bases, and 13 bases stayed unmatched. The CDR3 spans 16 residues. Written as DNA, the CDR3 is TGTGCCAGCCGCCTCTCCGGGACAGCCACCTCCTACGAGCAGTACTTC. Its protein is CASRLSGTATSYEQYF.

The CDR3 bases are TGCGCCAGCAGCTTGGCCGGGACTAGCGGGACCCGCTATGACCTAAGGGGCCAAGAGACCCAGTACTTC. Translating it yields CASSLAGTSGTRYDLRGQETQYF. The chain recombines TRBV5-1 with TRBJ2-5; 13 bases align to TRBD2. CDR3 length equals 23 residues. Germline loops: CDR1 SGHRS, CDR2 YFSETQ. V lost 0 bases and J lost 1; bases outside the gene matches: 21.

The genes are TRBV14 and TRBJ1-1; D is possibly TRBD1 (5 bases). Trimming removed 1 base at V and 0 bases at J, with 9 bases between. The CDR3 length is 15 residues. Germline CDR1 reads SGHDN; CDR2 reads FVKESK. The CDR3 protein is CASSQGKGMNTEAFF. The CDR3, as DNA: TGTGCCAGCAGCCAAGGGAAGGGGATGAACACTGAAGCTTTCTTT.

This clone came up a few times. The chain couples TRBV12-1 to TRBJ2-5; the table names TRBD2, a call not compared with the DNA. TRBV12-1 is assigned pseudogene status. The CDR3 contains 14 residues. The CDR3 reads CASSRLAGGETQYF. CDR3 nucleotide sequence: TGTGCCAGCAGCCGACTAGCGGGAGGGGAGACCCAGTACTTC.

This clone appeared a few times. This chain connects TRBV27 to TRBJ2-3; maybe TRBD2 (6 bases). V was clipped by 1 base and J by 2 bases, with 22 bases between them. CDR1 is MNHEY and CDR2 is SMNVEV in the germline V gene (reference sequence). This CDR3 region has 19 residues. The CDR3 reads CASSLLRSRTAGITDTQYF. In DNA, the CDR3 is TGTGCCAGCAGTTTATTAAGGAGTAGAACGGCGGGGATCACAGATACGCAGTATTTT.

As DNA, the CDR3 is TGCGCCAGCAGCCAGCCTGCGGGGACAGGGGGTTTTGTGGGAGACGAGCAGTACTTC. Residues: CASSQPAGTGGFVGDEQYF. The rearrangement uses TRBV4-1 and TRBJ2-7; TRBD1 agrees at 11 bases. CDR3 length: 19 amino acids. Per the germline V gene, CDR1 is MGHRA and CDR2 is YSYEKL. Losses at the gene ends were 3 bases for V and 5 bases for J; bases not matched to a gene: 18.

This clone has only a few counts. The chain combines TRBV5-1 with TRBJ2-4, with 10 bases matching TRBD1. The CDR3 is 14 residues long. In germline, CDR1 is SGHRS, CDR2 YFSETQ. Trimming cost V 4 bases and J 6 bases; bases outside gene matches: 4. The CDR3 sequence is CASSDRDRGNIQYF. The DNA of the CDR3 is TGCGCCAGCAGCGACCGGGACAGGGGAAACATTCAGTACTTC.

A few counts support this clone. The V and J genes are TRBV9 and TRBJ2-5; tentatively, D is TRBD2 (6 bases). V was shortened by 3 bases and J by 1 base, with 13 bases between the two germline ends. Germline V gene sequence: CDR1 SGDLS, CDR2 YYNGEE. The CDR3 is 15 amino acids. The CDR3 nucleotides read TGTGCCAGCAGCGCAGGCCTAGCGACCCAAGAGACCCAGTACTTC. Translated: CASSAGLATQETQYF.

The chain is built from TRBV4-2 and TRBJ2-7; D unresolved. V shed 0 bases and J shed 6 bases, with 18 bases lying between them. Germline lookup yields CDR1 LGHNA and CDR2 YNFKEQ. The CDR3 is made up of 16 amino acids. In DNA, the CDR3 is TGTGCCAGCAGCCAAGATACCGCCGCAAGCTTGAGCGAGCAGTACTTC. Translated, it gives CASSQDTAASLSEQYF.

This rearrangement joins TRBV7-8 to TRBJ2-5, with 12 bases matching TRBD2. Germline lookup yields CDR1 SGHVS and CDR2 FQNEAQ. The trim removed 3 bases at V and 3 bases at J, leaving 2 bases unmatched. The CDR3 loop spans 15 amino acids. Here the CDR3 DNA reads TGTGCCAGCAGCTTCCTAGCGGGAGGGGAAGAGACCCAGTACTTC. As protein: CASSFLAGGEETQYF.

The V and J genes are TRBV29-1 and TRBJ2-1; D remains ambiguous. CDR3 length: 11 residues. CDR1 is SQVTM, CDR2 ANQGSEA, per germline. V was trimmed by 4 bases and J by 3 bases, leaving 4 bases between them. The CDR3 is CSVAHYNEQFF. DNA for the CDR3: TGCAGCGTTGCCCACTACAATGAGCAGTTCTTC.

CDR3 amino acids: CASRDRADEQYF. The CDR3 nucleotides read TGCGCCAGCCGGGACAGGGCCGACGAGCAGTACTTC. The rearrangement joins TRBV4-1 to TRBJ2-7, with 9 bases lining up with TRBD1. The length of the CDR3 is 12 residues. Germline V gene sequence: CDR1 MGHRA, CDR2 YSYEKL. The trim removed 8 bases at V and 5 bases at J, leaving 4 bases unmatched.

The chain joins TRBV5-1 to TRBJ2-1, with 7 bases matching TRBD1. V gave up 4 bases and J gave up 2 bases; unmatched junction bases: 6. Germline assignment: CDR1 SGHRS and CDR2 YFSETQ. The CDR3 contains 15 residues. CDR3: CASSIGQAPYNEQFF. CDR3 nucleotide sequence: TGCGCCAGCAGCATAGGACAGGCACCCTACAATGAGCAGTTCTTC.

This chain connects TRBV2 to TRBJ2-1; TRBD1 aligns across 7 bases. This CDR3 spans 14 amino acids. Germline loops: CDR1 SNHLY, CDR2 FYNNEI. Unmatched junction bases numbered 2, after V lost 3 bases and J lost 3 bases. CDR3 DNA: TGTGCCAGCAGTGAGACAGGGCGCTACAATGAGCAGTTCTTC. Translated: CASSETGRYNEQFF.

A single count supports this clone. The genes are TRBV7-3 and TRBJ2-1, with D possibly being TRBD2 (5 bases). From germline, CDR1 is SGHTA and CDR2 FQGTGA. The V and J ends lost 4 bases and 0 bases respectively, with 13 bases between them. This CDR3 contains 16 residues. This CDR3 reads CASSSRRGGSYNEQFF. The CDR3 DNA follows: TGTGCCAGCAGCTCCCGACGCGGAGGCTCCTACAATGAGCAGTTCTTC.

This clone was seen a single time. This rearrangement joins TRBV18 to TRBJ2-2; D call uncertain. The CDR3 spans 16 residues. From germline, CDR1 is KGHSH and CDR2 LQKENI. Trimming shortened V by 3 bases and J by 1 base, and 12 bases separated the two germline ends. The CDR3 DNA is TGTGCCAGCTCACCGTCCGTTGGGCTGAACACCGGGGAGCTGTTTTTT. Translation: CASSPSVGLNTGELFF.

The count of this clone is one. This sequence joins TRBV5-4 and TRBJ2-4; TRBD2 matches at 8 bases. CDR1 is SGHNT and CDR2 is YYREEE in the germline V gene (reference sequence). This CDR3 is 15 amino acids long. Germline trimming cut 4 bases from V and 5 bases from J; bases unmatched to any gene: 8. The CDR3: CASSNPGLEENIQYF. DNA for the CDR3: TGTGCCAGCAGCAACCCGGGACTAGAAGAAAACATTCAGTACTTC.

This clone appeared once. The rearrangement uses TRBV4-1 and TRBJ2-7; TRBD2 aligns across 10 bases. Losses at the gene ends were 4 bases for V and 3 bases for J; bases not matched to a gene: 12. CDR3 size: 17 residues. Per germline, CDR1 MGHRA and CDR2 YSYEKL. The CDR3 loop is CASSPRGSSGSIYEQYF. The CDR3 DNA reads as TGCGCCAGCAGCCCCCGAGGCTCTAGCGGGAGTATCTACGAGCAGTACTTC.

The CDR3 loop is CASSPDGANTGELFF. DNA for the CDR3: TGCGCCAGCAGCCCAGACGGGGCGAACACCGGGGAGCTGTTTTTT. The chain joins TRBV5-1 to TRBJ2-2; possibly TRBD2 for D (5 bases). In germline, CDR1 is SGHRS, CDR2 YFSETQ. There are 15 residues in the CDR3. Trimming removed 4 bases at V and 0 bases at J, with 10 bases between.

The V call is TRBV5-1, the J call TRBJ1-6; 7 nucleotides match TRBD1. The CDR3 consists of 14 residues. Losses at the gene ends were 2 bases for V and 9 bases for J; bases not matched to a gene: 5. From germline, CDR1 is SGHRS and CDR2 YFSETQ. The CDR3 loop reads CASSFEGGGSPLHF. In nucleotides, the CDR3 is TGCGCCAGCAGCTTCGAAGGGGGCGGTTCACCCCTCCACTTT.

The V gene is TRBV11-2, the J gene TRBJ2-3; D is uncertain. This CDR3 has 15 amino acids. Germline CDR1 reads SGHAT; CDR2 reads FQNNGV. V lost 5 bases to trimming and J lost 0 bases, with 12 bases between them. The CDR3 region has the DNA TGTGCCAGCAGCCCTAATAGCATTAGCACAGATACGCAGTATTTT. Protein product: CASSPNSISTDTQYF.

The chain employs TRBV2 and TRBJ2-7; the D gene is possibly TRBD2 (6 bases). Germline V gene lookup returns CDR1 SNHLY and CDR2 FYNNEI. V shed 3 bases and J shed 4 bases, with 16 bases lying between them. The CDR3 is 15 amino acids. The CDR3 protein is CASSDSLEGRYEQYF. The CDR3 region has the DNA TGTGCCAGCAGTGATTCATTGGAGGGTAGATACGAGCAGTACTTC.